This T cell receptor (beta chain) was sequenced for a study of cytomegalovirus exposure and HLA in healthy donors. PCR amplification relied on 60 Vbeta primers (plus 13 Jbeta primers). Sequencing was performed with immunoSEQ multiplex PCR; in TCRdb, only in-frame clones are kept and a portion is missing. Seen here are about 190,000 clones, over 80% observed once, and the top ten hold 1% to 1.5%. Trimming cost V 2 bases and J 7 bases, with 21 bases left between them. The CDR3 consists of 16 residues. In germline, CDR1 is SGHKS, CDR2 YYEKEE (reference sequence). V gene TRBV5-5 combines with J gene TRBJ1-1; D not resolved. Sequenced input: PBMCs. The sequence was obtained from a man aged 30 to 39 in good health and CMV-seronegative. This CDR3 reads CASSFRVLGRINEAFF. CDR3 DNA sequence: TGTGCCAGCAGCTTTCGGGTCCTCGGTCGGATCAATGAAGCTTTCTTT. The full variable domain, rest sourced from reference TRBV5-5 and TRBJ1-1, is DAGVTQSPTHLIKTRGQQVTLRCSPISGHKSVSWYQQVLGQGPQFIFQYYEKEERGRGNFPDRFSARQFPNYSSELNVNALLLGDSALYLCASSFRVLGRINEAFFGQGTRLTVV.